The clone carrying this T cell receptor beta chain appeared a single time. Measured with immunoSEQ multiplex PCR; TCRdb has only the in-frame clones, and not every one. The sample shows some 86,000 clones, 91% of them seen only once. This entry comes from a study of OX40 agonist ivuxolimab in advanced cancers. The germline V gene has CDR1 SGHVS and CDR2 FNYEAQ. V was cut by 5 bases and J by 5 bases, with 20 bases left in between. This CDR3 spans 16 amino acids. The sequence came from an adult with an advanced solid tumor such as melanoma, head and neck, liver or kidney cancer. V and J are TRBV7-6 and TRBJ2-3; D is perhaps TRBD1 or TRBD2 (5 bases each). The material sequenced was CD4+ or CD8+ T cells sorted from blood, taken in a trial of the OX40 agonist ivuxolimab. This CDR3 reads CASSLPPGPGGDTQYF. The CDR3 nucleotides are TGTGCCAGCAGCCTCCCCCCGGGACCTGGGGGAGATACGCAGTATTTT.